Listed here are 9 T cell receptor beta chains from one sample, sequenced in a study of CD8 T cells in ankylosing spondylitis. Broader study findings: Ankylosing spondylitis blood seemed to carry a telltale TCR beta motif made of roughly eight highly homologous variants.

TCRdb analysed the 5' RACE reads with MiXCR anew, one entry per CDR3 protein. This table holds around 770,000 distinct CDR3 sequences, approximately 12% found once. The antigens of these receptors remain unknown. Sequencing used blood, either unsorted or a sorted T cell fraction (not recorded which). The receptor source for this set is a male donor with ankylosing spondylitis.

There are a few counts of this clonotype. The gene calls are TRBV5-1 and TRBJ2-7; 7 bases agree with TRBD2. Germline V CDR1 and CDR2: SGHRS, YFSETQ. V was clipped by 0 bases and J by 3 bases; unmatched bases: 3. The CDR3 extends over 14 amino acids. CDR3 in amino acids: CASSLGDYLYEQYF. CDR3 nucleotides: TGCGCCAGCAGCTTGGGGGACTACCTCTACGAGCAGTACTTC.

This sequence joins TRBV29-1 and TRBJ1-1, with 7 bases matching TRBD1. J was trimmed by 1 base and V by 1 base; bases with no gene match: 3. This CDR3 comprises 14 residues. Germline assignment: CDR1 SQVTM and CDR2 ANQGSEA. The CDR3 nucleotides are TGCAGCGTTGAAGGTAGACAGGGGAACACTGAAGCTTTCTTT. It encodes CSVEGRQGNTEAFF.

This clonotype was seen only a few times. The chain has TRBV4-2 and TRBJ1-4; possibly TRBD1 for D (6 bases). Trimming cost V 0 bases and J 6 bases, with 14 bases left between them. CDR1 and CDR2 from the germline V gene are LGHNA and YNFKEQ. CDR3 size: 16 residues. For the CDR3, the DNA is TGTGCCAGCAGCCAAGACGTGAGGACAGCCTATGAAAAACTGTTTTTT. Translated, it gives CASSQDVRTAYEKLFF.

This clonotype was recorded at least ten times. The chain recombines TRBV20-1 with TRBJ2-7; unclear D gene. V lost 2 bases, J lost 3 bases, and 8 bases lay in between. Germline V lookup: CDR1 DFQATT, CDR2 SNEGSKA (reference sequence). The CDR3 extends over 12 amino acids. The chain's CDR3 is CSARMGNYEQYF. For the CDR3, the DNA is TGCAGTGCTAGAATGGGAAACTACGAGCAGTACTTC.

This clonotype was seen at least ten times. This chain connects TRBV10-3 to TRBJ2-1, with D tentatively TRBD2 (5 bases). From germline, CDR1 is ENHRY and CDR2 SYGVKD. The CDR3 loop spans 13 amino acids. V was pared by 11 bases and J by 8 bases, with 19 bases between. The CDR3 bases are TGTGCCGCATCCCTAGGGAGCATCGATGAGCAGTTCTTC. Its translation: CAASLGSIDEQFF.

J is TRBJ2-1 and V is TRBV5-6, with 7 bases fitting TRBD1. V lost 4 bases, J lost 4 bases, and 17 bases stayed unmatched. There are 18 residues in the CDR3. CDR1 is SGHDT, CDR2 YYEEEE, per germline. The CDR3 region has the DNA TGTGCCAGCAGCCTAGGGCCAGGGGGTTATGTGGGGTACAATGAGCAGTTCTTC. Its protein product is CASSLGPGGYVGYNEQFF.

This clonotype was observed a handful of times. The chain recombines TRBV5-1 with TRBJ2-1, with TRBD2 identical over 8 bases. Germline V gene lookup returns CDR1 SGHRS and CDR2 YFSETQ. The CDR3 is 16 residues long. Trimming at V came to 2 bases and at J to 8 bases, leaving 12 bases not matched to a gene. The CDR3 region is CASSFTGTRLNYEQFF. The CDR3 DNA reads TGCGCCAGCAGCTTCACCGGGACTAGACTAAACTATGAGCAGTTCTTC.

This clonotype showed up just a few times. The V call is TRBV2, the J call TRBJ1-2, with D unresolved. Germline lookup yields CDR1 SNHLY and CDR2 FYNNEI. V was cut by 4 bases and J by 6 bases, with 9 bases left in between. CDR3 length equals 12 residues. CDR3 sequence (DNA): TGTGCCAGCAGTGTACGGCAGAATGGCTACACCTTC. Protein sequence: CASSVRQNGYTF.

A few counts support this clonotype. The V and J genes are TRBV9 and TRBJ1-2, with a possible D match to TRBD1 (5 bases). Germline CDR1 reads SGDLS; CDR2 reads YYNGEE. The CDR3 loop spans 16 amino acids. V was trimmed by 4 bases and J by 2 bases, leaving 18 bases between them. The CDR3 loop is CASSPGMGVWNYGYTF. CDR3 DNA sequence: TGTGCCAGCAGCCCCGGGATGGGGGTCTGGAACTATGGCTACACCTTC.